The 5 T cell receptor beta chains listed next were all sequenced from one sample in a study of CD8+ T cells in alopecia areata. Sequencing templates came from extracted RNA that was reverse transcribed into cDNA. The protocol was immunoSEQ multiplex PCR, while the TCRdb copy is restricted to in-frame clones and leaves out a portion. The sample includes around 200,000 clones, about three fifths of them seen just once. Noted treatment: oral pan-JAK inhibitor, 5-10 mg twice daily. The sequencing here drew on CD8+ T cells sorted from blood, taken at week 24, from a patient treated with tofacitinib. The origin of the receptors is a human donor with alopecia areata.

This clone was seen a few times. The gene calls are TRBV29-1 and TRBJ1-2, with TRBD1 identical over 7 bases. Germline trimming cut 6 bases from V and 2 bases from J; bases unmatched to any gene: 3. CDR3 size: 12 residues. CDR1 is SQVTM and CDR2 is ANQGSEA in the germline V gene. CDR3 sequence reads: CSVRGQNYGYTF. CDR3 coding DNA: TGCAGCGTACGGGGACAGAACTATGGCTACACCTTC.

The chain has TRBV5-6 and TRBJ2-4; TRBD1 matches 12 bases. Germline CDR1 is SGHDT and CDR2 is YYEEEE. CDR3 size: 14 residues. J was trimmed by 8 bases and V by 2 bases; bases with no gene match: 2. Here the CDR3 DNA reads TGTGCCAGCAGCTTCGGGACAGGGGGCCACATTCAGTACTTC. This encodes CASSFGTGGHIQYF.

The gene calls are TRBV11-2 and TRBJ2-1; possible D gene TRBD2, 5 bases. The CDR3 extends over 12 amino acids. V was clipped by 5 bases and J by 6 bases, with 8 bases between them. Germline CDR1 SGHAT, CDR2 FQNNGV. The CDR3 DNA is TGTGCCAGCAGCGCGCTAGCCAATGAGCAGTTCTTC. Residues: CASSALANEQFF.

The chain links TRBV7-9 to TRBJ1-2; D call uncertain. The ends were cut back, 5 bases at V and 9 bases at J, with 10 bases in the middle. From germline, CDR1 is SEHNR and CDR2 FQNEAQ (reference sequence). This CDR3 region has 11 residues. CDR3 nucleotide sequence: TGTGCCAGCAGCCTAGACGGGAGCTACACCTTC. Translation gives CASSLDGSYTF.

The gene calls are TRBV19 and TRBJ1-2; TRBD1 aligns across 10 bases. Germline CDR1 LNHDA, CDR2 SQIVND (reference sequence). The CDR3 runs to 17 residues. Trimming at V came to 6 bases and at J to 6 bases, leaving 16 bases not matched to a gene. CDR3 in amino acids: CASSKIIVGQGFNGYTF. The CDR3 DNA follows: TGTGCCAGTAGCAAAATCATCGTGGGACAGGGGTTTAATGGCTACACCTTC.